This TCR beta chain was sequenced during a study of OX40 agonist ivuxolimab in advanced cancers. Notes on the research overall: The costimulatory receptor OX40 (CD134) was targeted by ivuxolimab, a fully human IgG2 agonistic monoclonal antibody. The point of sequencing TCRbeta in the periphery was to test whether ivuxolimab changed TCR sequence diversity and drove clonal T-cell expansion. Intravenous ivuxolimab was administered to patients every 2 weeks at six dose levels: 0.01, 0.1, 0.3, 1.5, 3 and 10 mg/kg. In the dose-escalation cohort, 82.7% of patients were male, and the mean age was about 55 years, with a range of about 20 to 79. The paper describes the monotherapy dose-escalation part (N ≈ 49 patients) of the phase I trial of ivuxolimab. Patients were allowed to have had prior anti-PD-1, anti-PD-L1 or anti-CTLA-4 therapy, and 40% of the dose-escalation patients had been treated with checkpoint inhibitors. Three dose-escalation patients achieved partial responses, one with hepatocellular carcinoma and two with cutaneous melanoma. Of the roughly 54 dose-escalation patients, hepatocellular carcinoma was present in roughly 19, melanoma in approximately 15, renal cell carcinoma in 9 and head and neck cancer in 9.

Trimming removed 4 bases from V and 5 bases from J; the gene matches leave 3 bases unexplained. Taken from the germline V gene, the CDR1 and CDR2 loops are SGHVS and FQNEAQ. The CDR3 starts with the cysteine, ends with the phenylalanine, and has 13 residues. The retained sequence is limited to the CDR3, 39 bases, with the frame set at the first base. The full study reports these points: Low levels of normalized T-cell clonal expansion were also seen in some patients who did not respond. At doses of 0.1 to 3.0 mg/kg, clonal expansion of both CD4+ and CD8+ T cells in blood was seen between baseline and week 6. Antigen specificity was not determined for the clonally expanded peripheral T cells. In the 0.1-3.0 mg/kg groups, partial responders were among the patients with the lowest normalized peripheral clonal expansion, particularly in CD8+ T cells. On average, CD8+ T cells showed more expanded clones than CD4+ T cells after ivuxolimab.

Genomic DNA was extracted from sorted cells for sequencing of the TCRbeta CDR3 region. TCRbeta CDR3 regions were sequenced using the immunoSEQ Assay. In TCRdb, the immuneACCESS table is reduced to in-frame sequences with V and J assigned. These tables do not hold every clone; where another copy was compared, an unresolved V gene accounts for under half, and the others remain unexplained. The sample has roughly 64,000 clones on record, less than 95% of them singletons. The ten most abundant clones make up 5.2% of the sample. Patients with autoimmune disease history or receiving systemic immunosuppression were excluded from the trial. Peripheral blood for TCR sequencing was collected from all dose cohorts at baseline, on cycle 4 day 1, and on cycle 7 day 1. The samples were taken from a phase I, first-in-human, multicenter, open-label dose-escalation trial of ivuxolimab. The trial enrolled adults with locally advanced or metastatic head and neck squamous cell, hepatocellular, melanoma or renal cell carcinoma. Before TCR sequencing, CD4+ T cells and CD8+ T cells were sorted from peripheral blood as separate populations.

This clone has a handful of counts. Its antigen remains unidentified. Per-nucleotide qualities are absent, and no much larger clonotype sits a single base away. The sequence came from an adult with an advanced solid tumor such as melanoma, head and neck, liver or kidney cancer. The receptor chain draws on TRBV7-8 and TRBJ2-3; TRBD2 agrees with 7 junctional bases. This material consisted of CD4+ or CD8+ T cells sorted from blood, taken in a trial of the OX40 agonist ivuxolimab. The CDR3 region reads CASSSLALDTQYF. The bases read TGTGCCAGCAGCTCACTAGCGTTAGATACGCAGTATTTT.